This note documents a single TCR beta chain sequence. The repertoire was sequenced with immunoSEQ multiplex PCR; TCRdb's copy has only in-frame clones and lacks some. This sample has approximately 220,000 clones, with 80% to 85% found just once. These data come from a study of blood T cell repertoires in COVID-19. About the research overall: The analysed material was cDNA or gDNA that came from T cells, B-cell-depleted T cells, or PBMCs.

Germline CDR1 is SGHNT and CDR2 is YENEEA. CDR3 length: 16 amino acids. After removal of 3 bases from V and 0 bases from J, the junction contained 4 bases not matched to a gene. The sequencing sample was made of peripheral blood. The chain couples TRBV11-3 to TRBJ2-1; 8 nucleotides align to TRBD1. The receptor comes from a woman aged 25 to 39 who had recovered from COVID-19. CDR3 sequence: CASSFLTGGSYNEQFF. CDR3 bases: TGTGCCAGCAGCTTCCTCACAGGGGGCTCCTACAATGAGCAGTTCTTC.